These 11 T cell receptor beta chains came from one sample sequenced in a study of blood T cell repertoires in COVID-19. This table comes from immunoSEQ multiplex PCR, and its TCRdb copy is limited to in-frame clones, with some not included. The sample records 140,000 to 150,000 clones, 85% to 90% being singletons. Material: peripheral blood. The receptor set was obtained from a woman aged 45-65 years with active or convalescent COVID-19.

In DNA form, the CDR3 reads TGTGCCAGCAGCCAAGCTGGGGGCGACTACGAGCAGTACTTC. Its protein product is CASSQAGGDYEQYF. The chain is built from TRBV4-2 and TRBJ2-7, with TRBD1 as a possible D gene (6 bases). V lost 1 base and J 3 bases, leaving 10 bases between the germline ends. The CDR3 has 14 amino acids. Germline CDR1 is LGHNA and CDR2 is YNFKEQ.

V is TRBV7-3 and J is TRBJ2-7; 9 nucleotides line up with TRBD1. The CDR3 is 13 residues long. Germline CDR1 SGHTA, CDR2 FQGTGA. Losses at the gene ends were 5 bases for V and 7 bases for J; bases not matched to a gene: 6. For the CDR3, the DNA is TGTGCCAGCAGCAAGGACAGGGGCGGAGAGCAGTACTTC. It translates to CASSKDRGGEQYF.

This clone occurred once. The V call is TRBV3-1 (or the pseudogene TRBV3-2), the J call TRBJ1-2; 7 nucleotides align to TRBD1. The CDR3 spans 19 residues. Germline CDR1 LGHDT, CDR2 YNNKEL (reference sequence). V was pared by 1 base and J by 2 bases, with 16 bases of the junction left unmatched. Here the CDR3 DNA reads TGTGCCAGCAGCCAAGCATACGTCTCGGACAGGAACCACAACTATGGCTACACCTTC. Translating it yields CASSQAYVSDRNHNYGYTF.

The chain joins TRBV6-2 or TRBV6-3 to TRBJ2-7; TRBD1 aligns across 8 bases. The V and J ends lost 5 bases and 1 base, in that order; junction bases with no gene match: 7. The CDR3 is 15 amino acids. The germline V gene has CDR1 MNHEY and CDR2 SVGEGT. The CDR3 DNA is TGTGCCAGCAGTCGCTCTCGGACAGGGTCCTACGAGCAGTACTTC. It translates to CASSRSRTGSYEQYF.

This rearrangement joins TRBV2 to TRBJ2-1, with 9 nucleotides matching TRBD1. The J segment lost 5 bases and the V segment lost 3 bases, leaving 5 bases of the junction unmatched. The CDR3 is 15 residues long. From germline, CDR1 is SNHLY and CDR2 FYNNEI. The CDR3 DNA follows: TGTGCCAGCAGTGAGAGACAGGGGGGGAACAATGAGCAGTTCTTC. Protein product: CASSERQGGNNEQFF.

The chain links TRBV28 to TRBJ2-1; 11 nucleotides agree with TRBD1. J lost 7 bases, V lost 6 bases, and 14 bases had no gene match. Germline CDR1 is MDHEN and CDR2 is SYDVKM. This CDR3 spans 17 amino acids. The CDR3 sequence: CASSQTPGTGGGNEQFF. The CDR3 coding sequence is TGTGCCAGCAGCCAAACTCCCGGGACAGGGGGAGGAAATGAGCAGTTCTTC.

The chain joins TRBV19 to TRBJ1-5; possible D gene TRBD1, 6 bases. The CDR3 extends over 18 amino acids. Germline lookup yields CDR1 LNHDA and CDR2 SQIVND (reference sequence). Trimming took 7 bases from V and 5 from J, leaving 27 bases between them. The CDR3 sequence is CASNPNFQGRERHQPQHF. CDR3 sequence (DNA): TGTGCCAGTAACCCTAACTTTCAGGGGAGGGAGAGACATCAGCCCCAGCATTTT.

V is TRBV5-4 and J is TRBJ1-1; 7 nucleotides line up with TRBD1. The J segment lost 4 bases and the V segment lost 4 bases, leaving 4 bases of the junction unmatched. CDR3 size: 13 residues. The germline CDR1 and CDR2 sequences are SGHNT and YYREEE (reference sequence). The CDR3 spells CASSPRQGTEAFF. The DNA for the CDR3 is TGTGCCAGCAGCCCCCGACAGGGCACTGAAGCTTTCTTT. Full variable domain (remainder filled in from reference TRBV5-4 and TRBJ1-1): ETGVTQSPTHLIKTRGQQVTLRCSSQSGHNTVSWYQQALGQGPQFIFQYYREEENGRGNFPPRFSGLQFPNYSSELNVNALELDDSALYLCASSPRQGTEAFFGQGTRLTVV.

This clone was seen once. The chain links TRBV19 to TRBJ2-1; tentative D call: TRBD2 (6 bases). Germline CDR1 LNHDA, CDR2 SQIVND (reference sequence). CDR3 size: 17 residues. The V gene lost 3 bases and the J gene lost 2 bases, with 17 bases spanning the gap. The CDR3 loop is CASSIDWGTHTYNEQFF. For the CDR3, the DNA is TGTGCCAGTAGTATTGATTGGGGGACTCACACCTACAATGAGCAGTTCTTC.

CDR3 in amino acids: CASSTGQANQPQHF. The CDR3, as DNA: TGTGCCAGCAGTACTGGACAGGCCAATCAGCCCCAGCATTTT. J is TRBJ1-5 and V is TRBV6-6; 7 bases fit TRBD1. V shed 5 bases and J 3 bases; nucleotides not matched to a gene: 4. There are 14 residues in the CDR3. In germline, CDR1 is MNHNY, CDR2 SVGAGI (reference sequence).

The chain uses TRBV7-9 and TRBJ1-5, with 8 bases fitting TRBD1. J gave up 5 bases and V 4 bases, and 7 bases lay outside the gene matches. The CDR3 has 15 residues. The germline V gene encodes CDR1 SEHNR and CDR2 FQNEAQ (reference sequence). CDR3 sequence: CASSSDREDDQPQHF. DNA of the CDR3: TGTGCCAGCAGCTCGGACAGGGAGGACGATCAGCCCCAGCATTTT.